These 25 T cell receptor beta chains originate from one sample sequenced in a study of T cells after yellow fever vaccination. TCRdb redid the calling of the 5' RACE reads with MiXCR, one entry per CDR3 protein. The sample yields 170,000 or so distinct CDR3 sequences, approximately 9.7% seen once. Source: CD8+ T cells sorted from PBMCs, taken 45 days after the yellow fever booster vaccination. Every receptor here comes from a man between 18 and 35 years old who received the YFV17D yellow fever vaccine.

This clonotype occurred a few times. The genes are TRBV9 and TRBJ1-2; D is undetermined. The V end was cut by 4 bases, the J end by 2 bases, with 9 bases between. Germline CDR1 reads SGDLS; CDR2 reads YYNGEE. The CDR3 length is 13 residues. CDR3 residues: CASSYRPNYGYTF. The CDR3 nucleotides are TGTGCCAGCAGCTATCGTCCGAACTATGGCTACACCTTC.

This clonotype was counted a few times. V usage is TRBV20-1 and J usage is TRBJ2-7, with TRBD1 matching over 7 bases. Trimming cost V 1 base and J 0 bases; bases outside gene matches: 3. Germline assignment: CDR1 DFQATT and CDR2 SNEGSKA (reference sequence). CDR3 size: 14 residues. The CDR3 DNA reads as TGCAGTGCTAGAGGCACAGGGGTCTCCTACGAGCAGTACTTC. This gives the protein CSARGTGVSYEQYF.

The chain carries TRBV7-6 and TRBJ2-7, with TRBD2 matching over 14 bases. The junction had 4 bases not matched to a gene; V was cut back by 5 bases and J by 7 bases. The CDR3 contains 14 residues. Germline CDR1 is SGHVS and CDR2 is FNYEAQ. CDR3 nucleotide sequence: TGTGCCAGCAGCCAGACTAGCGGGGGGGGTGAGCAGTACTTC. It codes for CASSQTSGGGEQYF.

The chain employs TRBV30 and TRBJ2-3; 11 bases map to TRBD2. Germline V gene sequence: CDR1 GTSNPN, CDR2 SVGIG (reference sequence). The CDR3 spans 15 residues. Trimming at V came to 3 bases and at J to 4 bases, leaving 6 bases not matched to a gene. CDR3 protein: CAWSPLAGEADTQYF. CDR3 DNA: TGTGCCTGGAGCCCACTAGCGGGGGAGGCAGATACGCAGTATTTT.

This clonotype has ten or more counts. This rearrangement joins TRBV12-3 or TRBV12-4 to TRBJ2-2; D is unresolved. V was pared by 4 bases and J by 2 bases, with 11 bases between. The length of the CDR3 is 15 residues. The CDR3 loop reads CASSYRASNTGELFF. CDR3 DNA: TGTGCCAGCAGTTATAGGGCTTCTAACACCGGGGAGCTGTTTTTT.

The chain is built from TRBV29-1 and TRBJ2-3; D is ambiguous. Trimming cost V 7 bases and J 3 bases, with 11 bases left between them. CDR1 is SQVTM and CDR2 is ANQGSEA in the germline V gene. The CDR3 contains 12 residues. The CDR3 DNA is TGCAGCGGGGATTTGGGAACAGATACGCAGTATTTT. It encodes CSGDLGTDTQYF.

This clonotype has at least ten counts. V is TRBV9 and J is TRBJ2-2; the match to TRBD2 covers 13 bases. This CDR3 spans 18 amino acids. CDR1 SGDLS and CDR2 YYNGEE come from the germline V gene. J lost 4 bases, V lost 4 bases, and 10 bases had no gene match. CDR3 sequence reads: CASSPQQGLAGSTGELFF. Written as DNA, the CDR3 is TGTGCCAGCAGCCCCCAACAGGGACTAGCGGGGAGCACCGGGGAGCTGTTTTTT.

This clonotype was detected only a few times. The gene calls are TRBV12-5 and TRBJ1-6; D remains ambiguous. Germline V lookup: CDR1 LGHNT, CDR2 FRNRAP. Trimming pared 6 bases from V and 10 bases from J, leaving 16 bases between. This CDR3 comprises 14 residues. The CDR3 sequence is CASGEGGLGSPLHF. As DNA, the CDR3 is TGTGCTAGTGGCGAGGGAGGCCTTGGGTCACCCCTCCACTTT.

The V and J genes are TRBV18 and TRBJ2-3; D gene uncertain. The CDR3 covers 11 residues. Deletions cut 7 bases from V and 0 bases from J, with 2 bases between. From germline, CDR1 is KGHSH and CDR2 LQKENI. This CDR3 reads CASYSTDTQYF. The CDR3 DNA is TGTGCCAGCTACAGCACAGATACGCAGTATTTT. The complete variable domain, with remaining parts taken from reference TRBV18 and TRBJ2-3, reads NAGVMQNPRHLVRRRGQEARLRCSPMKGHSHVYWYRQLPEEGLKFMVYLQKENIIDESGMPKERFSAEFPKEGPSILRIQQVVRGDSAAYFCASYSTDTQYFGPGTRLTVL.

This clonotype was counted many times. The chain combines TRBV7-9 with TRBJ2-2; 7 positions match TRBD2. Trimming took 6 bases from V and 6 from J; bases not matched to a gene: 7. The CDR3 length is 14 residues. Germline CDR1 is SEHNR and CDR2 is FQNEAQ (reference sequence). CDR3 nucleotide sequence: TGTGCCAGCAGATCTCCTAGCGGTGCCGGGGAGCTGTTTTTT. It is translated as CASRSPSGAGELFF.

This clonotype was counted between two and nine times. This chain links TRBV7-9 with TRBJ2-3; no clear D. Trimming cost V 7 bases and J 0 bases, with 14 bases left between them. The length of the CDR3 is 15 residues. Germline CDR1 and CDR2: SEHNR and FQNEAQ (reference sequence). CDR3 nucleotide sequence: TGTGCCAGCACCGAAACGGCAGCTAGCACAGATACGCAGTATTTT. This codes for CASTETAASTDTQYF.

V is TRBV7-8 and J is TRBJ2-5; D may be TRBD2 (6 bases). The V gene's germline CDR1 is SGHVS and CDR2 FQNEAQ. The V and J ends lost 6 bases and 5 bases respectively, with 22 bases between them. This CDR3 region has 16 residues. The CDR3 reads CASSPAALAPVETQYF. Here the CDR3 DNA reads TGTGCCAGCAGTCCAGCGGCACTAGCCCCTGTCGAGACCCAGTACTTC.

This clonotype was seen a handful of times. This chain connects TRBV7-2 to TRBJ2-5, with 8 bases fitting TRBD2. J was trimmed by 1 base and V by 5 bases; bases with no gene match: 9. This CDR3 comprises 16 residues. Germline loops: CDR1 SGHTA, CDR2 FQGNSA. CDR3 nucleotide sequence: TGTGCCAGCAGCGCGATCGGACTAGCCTCCCAAGAGACCCAGTACTTC. The encoded protein is CASSAIGLASQETQYF. Filled out from reference TRBV7-2 and TRBJ2-5, the complete variable domain reads GAGVSQSPSNKVTEKGKDVELRCDPISGHTALYWYRQSLGQGLEFLIYFQGNSAPDKSGLPSDRFSAERTGGSVSTLTIQRTQQEDSAVYLCASSAIGLASQETQYFGPGTRLLVL.

This clonotype was picked up a small number of times. The gene calls are TRBV9 and TRBJ2-7, with 10 bases identical to TRBD2. The V gene's germline CDR1 is SGDLS and CDR2 YYNGEE. V lost 4 bases to trimming and J lost 3 bases; unmatched junction nucleotides: 7. This CDR3 has 15 residues. The CDR3 sequence: CASSPSGGANYEQYF. CDR3 coding DNA: TGTGCCAGCAGCCCGAGCGGGGGGGCCAACTACGAGCAGTACTTC.

This clonotype appeared many times. CDR3 DNA sequence: TGTGCCAGCAGCCGATCGACACCACCCACTATCACAGATACGCAGTATTTT. This codes for CASSRSTPPTITDTQYF. This rearrangement joins TRBV7-9 to TRBJ2-3; D gene uncertain. The CDR3 runs to 17 residues. Germline V lookup: CDR1 SEHNR, CDR2 FQNEAQ (reference sequence). Trimming removed 5 bases at V and 2 bases at J, with 20 bases between.

The V call is TRBV5-1, the J call TRBJ2-7; TRBD1 aligns across 11 bases. The CDR3 consists of 15 residues. V lost 4 bases to trimming and J lost 4 bases; unmatched junction nucleotides: 7. Looked up from germline, CDR1 is SGHRS and CDR2 is YFSETQ. CDR3 sequence (DNA): TGCGCCAGCAGCCCTGGACAGGGGGCGCAGTACGAGCAGTACGTC. Protein sequence: CASSPGQGAQYEQYV.

This clonotype was seen only a few times. The chain uses TRBV4-1 and TRBJ2-1; no clear D gene. CDR1 and CDR2 (germline): MGHRA, YSYEKL. Trimming stripped 2 bases from V and 6 bases from J, with 5 bases between. This CDR3 has 12 amino acids. As DNA, the CDR3 is TGCGCCAGCAGCCAACCCCTCAATGAGCAGTTCTTC. Its translation is CASSQPLNEQFF.

In its sample, this clonotype was seen a few times. The chain combines TRBV6-2 or TRBV6-3 with TRBJ2-5; D unresolved. V lost 2 bases and J 9 bases, leaving 4 bases between the germline ends. The CDR3 runs 10 residues. The germline gives CDR1 MNHEY, CDR2 SVGEGT. CDR3 nucleotides: TGTGCCAGCAGTTACCAGCCCCAGTACTTC. This encodes CASSYQPQYF.

This clonotype has a handful of counts. This chain joins TRBV29-1 and TRBJ2-3; 9 positions match TRBD2. This CDR3 region has 18 residues. The junction had 19 bases not matched to a gene; V was cut back by 4 bases and J by 5 bases. CDR1 is SQVTM, CDR2 ANQGSEA, per germline. CDR3 sequence: CSVAGGASGGTGIDTQYF. DNA for the CDR3: TGCAGCGTTGCGGGCGGGGCCAGCGGGGGGACCGGAATAGATACGCAGTATTTT.

This clonotype appeared a few times. The chain recombines TRBV5-4 with TRBJ2-5, with D hard to call. CDR1 is SGHNT, CDR2 YYREEE, per germline (reference sequence). The CDR3 sequence is 13 residues long. V was trimmed by 1 base and J by 3 bases, leaving 7 bases between them. CDR3 protein: CASSLPYEETQYF. CDR3 in DNA: TGTGCCAGCAGCTTGCCGTACGAAGAGACCCAGTACTTC.

CDR3 coding DNA: TGTGCCAGCAGCTTAGCGCTGGGACTGGAGAGATATGGCTACACCTTC. Amino acids: CASSLALGLERYGYTF. This chain uses TRBV7-9 with TRBJ1-2; the D gene is possibly TRBD1 (5 bases). Germline loops: CDR1 SEHNR, CDR2 FQNEAQ (reference sequence). V was cut by 0 bases and J by 5 bases, with 16 bases left in between. The CDR3 consists of 16 residues.

This clonotype was recorded a few times. The J gene is TRBJ1-1, the V gene TRBV15, with 7 bases lining up with TRBD1. CDR1 is LNHNV and CDR2 is YYDKDF in the germline V gene (reference sequence). After removal of 0 bases from V and 4 bases from J, the junction contained 2 bases not matched to a gene. This CDR3 is built from 14 residues. In DNA form, the CDR3 reads TGTGCCACCAGCAGAGATCGACAGGGCACTGAAGCTTTCTTT. It encodes CATSRDRQGTEAFF.

This clonotype was seen more than once but under ten times. This chain links TRBV6-5 with TRBJ1-5; 7 bases align to TRBD1. J was trimmed by 3 bases and V by 6 bases; bases with no gene match: 5. Germline CDR1 and CDR2: MNHEY and SVGAGI. The CDR3 is made up of 14 amino acids. DNA of the CDR3: TGTGCCAGCAGACCGACAGGGTTCAATCAGCCCCAGCATTTT. Its protein product is CASRPTGFNQPQHF.

V is TRBV29-1 and J is TRBJ2-7; TRBD2 is a possible D gene (5 bases). The CDR3 runs 13 residues. V lost 3 bases to trimming and J lost 2 bases, with 11 bases between them. Per germline, CDR1 SQVTM and CDR2 ANQGSEA. This CDR3 is CSVEVAGAYEQYF. The DNA of the CDR3 is TGCAGCGTTGAGGTCGCCGGGGCCTACGAGCAGTACTTC.

This clonotype has ten or more counts. This rearrangement joins TRBV4-3 to TRBJ1-6, with TRBD1 as a possible D gene (5 bases). In germline, CDR1 is LGHNA, CDR2 YSLEER. The CDR3 sequence is 16 residues long. The V gene lost 0 bases and the J gene lost 7 bases, with 13 bases spanning the gap. CDR3 protein: CASSQDSQATNSPLHF. The CDR3 region has the DNA TGCGCCAGCAGCCAAGATTCACAGGCCACAAATTCACCCCTCCACTTT.